Sequencing of this T cell receptor beta chain was carried out in a study of cytomegalovirus exposure and HLA in healthy donors (dated by TCRdb to 2016 to 2017). The study in broad terms: According to an earlier analysis of several hundred of the donors, roughly 180 million T cells yielded some 110 million unique TCR beta sequences and less than 300 Gb of sequence data. An early release that covered fewer than 800 HLA-typed donors contained about 300 gigabases of sequencing data and around 80 million unique TCR sequences. Of the 350 to 450 genotyped donors, around 81% fell in the genetic ancestry cluster associated with self-reported Caucasian donors. The aim of the study was to test whether cataloging public T cell receptors could identify signatures of past pathogen exposure. The study profiled the T cell repertoires of under 700 subjects by immunosequencing and related them to cytomegalovirus serostatus. In addition to the first cohort of 650 to 800 subjects, a separate validation cohort of over 90 different subjects was used. To predict cytomegalovirus infection status, the study combined high-throughput TCR immunosequencing, statistical association of individual TCRs with disease status, and machine learning. In a later analysis, previously published TCR beta repertoires from several hundred donors were re-analyzed and high-resolution HLA genotyping was added so that TCR occurrence patterns could be studied. In the later analysis, no new phenotypic data were used to find candidate immune exposures; instead, reliance was placed on TCR beta sequences and their occurrence across donors. An earlier analysis of approximately 580 of the donors used high-throughput TCR beta sequencing to judge whether each TCR beta V gene segment behaved as functional or pseudogenic. Donor age, sex, ethnicity and CMV serostatus were collected together with the repertoire data. A later genetic analysis took genome-wide SNP genotypes for about three fifths of the roughly 700 donors and used that subset as a discovery cohort. Every discovery cohort repertoire had been produced on one sequencing platform. Both class I and class II loci were covered by HLA typing, at four-digit resolution. The number of donors typed differed by locus, with about 620-630 for A, B, C, DRB1 and DQB1, around 500 for DQA1, 600 to 610 for DPA1, and roughly 450 for DPB1. Because of strong linkage in the cohort, five DR-DQ haplotypes were treated as single units for association and clustering. On average, about 200,000 unique TCR beta nucleotide sequences were sequenced per donor among 300 to 500 genotyped donors of the cohort, with roughly 20% of those sequences being non-productive.

Worth noting for this clone: The antigen it recognizes is unknown. Per-base qualities were not stored, and no clone one base away is much larger.

The cohort consisted of some 670 healthy bone marrow donors. At the time of sampling, every cohort member was nominally healthy, though immune exposures that went unrecorded were likely present. The donor tested CMV seronegative, placing the donor among the 300 to 400 seronegative members of the cohort. Every donor gave a peripheral blood sample, and the peripheral blood mononuclear cells from that sample were used for TCR beta sequencing. Genomic DNA extraction from the blood cell samples was performed with the Qiagen DNeasy Blood Extraction Kit. Library construction relied on the immunoSEQ multiplex PCR assay. For the multiplex PCR, a mixture combining 60 forward primers for TCR Vbeta segments and 13 reverse primers for TCR Jbeta segments was used. A multiplex PCR assay on genomic DNA amplified the CDR3 region of rearranged TCR beta genes. The amplified TCR beta libraries were sequenced on the Illumina HiSeq System as 87-base-pair reads. The original methods were these. In a later analysis, roughly 80 million unique TCR beta chains were counted across the 500 to 850 repertoires, and roughly 10 million of these chains were shared by at least two donors. A nearest-neighbor algorithm error-corrected the raw reads and collapsed the reads into unique sequences, merging closely related sequences to remove PCR and sequencing errors. To assign V, D and J gene segments, CDR3 sequences were aligned to IMGT reference sequences. Each retained sequence needed at least a six-nucleotide match to both a V gene segment and a J gene segment. A rearrangement was called productive if the CDR3 had no stop codons and remained in frame with V and J, and every other rearrangement was called non-productive. CDR3 was defined according to IMGT convention as the region running from the second conserved V-encoded cysteine to the conserved J-encoded phenylalanine. Sequences without an unambiguous match to a single V gene segment were excluded from the earlier analysis of approximately 600 of the donors. An earlier analysis of a few hundred of the donors classified V segments as functional when productive rearrangements were above 56.7% and as segregating when the standard deviation between donors was above 5%. A statistical classification framework was developed to diagnose cytomegalovirus status using the catalog of TCR beta chain sequences. V and J gene assignment, in a later analysis, came from comparing TCR nucleotide sequences with IMGT/GENE-DB human TR gene sequences. The TCRdist pipeline was used in a later analysis to assign CDR3 sequences and most-parsimonious VDJ recombination scenarios. In a later analysis, every TCR beta chain was defined by the combination of its CDR3 amino acid sequence and its V-gene family, and reads without a unique V-gene family were dropped. A later analysis removed 500 to 650 highly shared, low-generation-probability nucleotide sequences to deal with suspected cross-contamination and a sequencing artifact. In a later analysis, a clonal expansion index for each public chain was calculated from normalized within-repertoire ranks of inferred template counts. Generation probabilities in a later analysis came from a VDJ recombination model fitted to out-of-frame rearrangements, and those results were checked against IGoR. Hypergeometric tests were used in a later analysis to score TCR-TCR, TCR-HLA and TCR-CMV co-occurrence, with a repertoire-size bias correction applied to the TCR pairs. To estimate false discovery rates, a later analysis permuted the HLA or CMV assignments 20 times. In a later analysis, co-occurring TCRs were grouped using DBSCAN, and TCRdist sequence similarity was added for clustering within HLA-allele-positive subsets. Repertoires with fewer than 30,000 or more than 120,000 public chains, plus five repertoires with anomalous nucleotide sharing, were excluded from co-occurrence clustering. TCRdb took this table from immuneACCESS and kept in-frame rearrangements with V and J called. Such tables lack part of the clones; where checked against another copy, unresolved V genes explain under half of the gap, and the rest is unexplained. V, J and clone size reflect that table, while D and trimming were determined from the DNA. The sample includes 120,000 to 150,000 clones, with 70% to 85% observed a single time. The leading ten clones occupy more than 1.5% of the sample.

The germline V gene provides CDR1 SQVTM and CDR2 ANQGSEA. The CDR3 numbers 12 residues from cysteine through phenylalanine. Solely the CDR3 DNA is kept, with 36 bases framed from the first base. What the research found in general, with its limitations: A later genetic analysis reported fewer N-insertions in productive TCRs among donors in an Asian-associated ancestry cluster than the roughly 700-donor mean. The presence/absence analyses assumed that sequencing depth was roughly uniform across donors, and that assumption may not be true. Because counts were too low, more than 15 rarely observed V segments, including chromosome 9 orphons, were excluded from the earlier analysis of 587 of the donors. For the cohort, immune exposure information was limited to CMV serostatus. It was suggested by the authors that the approach could potentially be generalized to other disease states and immunological phenotypes. Some IMGT-functional V segments, including TRBV6-2 and TRBV6-3, could not be told apart with the 87-base-pair reads, so those segments were excluded. Because HLA typing was unavailable for some donors at each locus, only the typed subset was used in association tests. When HLA alleles, especially DR and DQ, strongly co-occurred, TCR associations were difficult to assign to individual alleles. A further reported finding was that TCR beta sequences accurately predicted the HLA-A and HLA-B alleles for most subjects in the first cohort. Linkage disequilibrium might explain the correlated functional status among segregating V segments, but an unknown experimental factor could not be excluded. An earlier analysis of roughly 570 of the donors showed that most TCR beta V segments appeared in productive rearrangements either about 90% or about 30% of the time, which broadly matched IMGT annotations. In the study, 150 to 200 TCR beta chains were listed as associated with cytomegalovirus. In a later analysis, several top co-occurrence clusters were reported to appear linked to parvovirus B19, influenza, CMV and Epstein-Barr virus. Specific HLA alleles were associated with 16,951 TCR beta sequences at a false discovery rate of 0.05 in a later analysis. Most TCR sequences were seen in very few donors, while some public TCRs were found in many individuals. V-gene and J-gene trimming of TCR beta chains was associated with a missense DCLRE1C variant in a later genetic analysis, and the association was replicated in an independent cohort. In a later analysis, HLA-associated TCR beta chains showed more clonal expansion and lower generation probabilities than non-associated chains that were equally common. The sequencing pipeline was judged likely to have produced a cluster of highly shared sequence variants as a technical artifact. A few of the identified cytomegalovirus-associated TCR beta chains were confirmed in vitro to be specific for cytomegalovirus antigens. The classifier was reported to diagnose cytomegalovirus status with high specificity and sensitivity in both the original and validation cohorts. In a later analysis, TCR association rates were found to vary across HLA loci, with the most associated TCRs seen for DRB1 alleles and the fewest for HLA-C alleles. Only TCR beta chains were sequenced in this cohort, and the absence of alpha or paired-chain data limited detectable features. Most CMV-associated TCR beta chains appeared to be HLA-restricted in a later analysis, and the HLA associations seemed to be driven largely by CMV exposure.

This chain is built from TRBV29-1 and TRBJ2-5; no confident D gene assignment can be made. The J call is uncertain, as TRBJ2-7 better fits the DNA end. The sequenced sample was PBMCs. The origin of this receptor is a woman aged 40 to 50 in good health and CMV-seronegative. The nucleotides are TGCAGCGTTGGAGGCACGTACTACGAGCAGTACTTC. It encodes CSVGGTYYEQYF.